The entry below describes one T cell receptor beta chain. This clonotype showed up just a few times. Its antigen specificity is not known. The junction departs from the called germline gene at one end, perhaps through a read error. This was a case-control study nested in a cohort of healthcare workers in London, UK, who had nasopharyngeal swab PCR tests and blood samples taken every week. Healthcare workers were recruited during the week of the UK lockdown, between 23 and 31 March 2020, and followed weekly for up to about 15 weeks. This sample was included in a study of early T cells in non-severe SARS-CoV-2 infection (dated by TCRdb to the early 2020s). Turning to the overall study: Because TCR sequencing was done on bulk RNA from unsorted whole blood, the alpha and beta chains could not be paired. What the study reported, not specific to this receptor: VDJdb matching was skewed toward anti-spike CD8 responses, so virus-specific expansions were likely underestimated and private and CD4 specificities were missed.

Libraries were made using 5' RACE. The sequencer listed for this sample is NextSeq 500. The TCR library protocol attached unique molecular identifiers to individual cDNA molecules to correct for sequencing error and PCR bias. Both TCR alpha and beta chains were sequenced, and tight co-correlation was observed between alpha and beta sequence abundances in each sample. The paper's data handling went like this. Decombinator V4 was used to perform V gene, J gene and CDR3 annotation of TCR sequences. Expanded TCRs were defined as changing significantly between any two time points under a Poisson model with p below 0.0001. TCR abundances were normalised to the total number of TCRs sequenced in each sample and reported as counts per million. TRAV1-2 paired with TRAJ12, TRAJ20 or TRAJ33 defined MAIT TCRs, while TRAV10 paired with TRAJ18 defined iNKT TCRs. VDJdb, accessed on 1 November 2021, was searched for TCRs annotated for CMV, EBV and SARS-CoV-2, and TCRs annotated for more than one antigen were excluded. The raw public reads went through TCRdb reprocessing: fastp at Q25, MiXCR clone calling, in-frame beta chains kept. A single entry per CDR3 protein holds the most common genes and DNA from its merged rows. TCRdb, not the authors, supplied the V and J calls. The sample table holds around 57,000 distinct CDR3 sequences, of which about 6.2% were seen once. The ten most abundant clones make up approximately 4.1% of the sample.

The CDR3, cysteine through phenylalanine, is 14 amino acids long. Only the CDR3 DNA is retained, 42 bases long and in frame from the first base. CDR1 and CDR2 are drawn from the germline V gene (reference sequence): SEHNR, FQNEAQ. Here the chain combines TRBV7-9 and TRBJ2-7; 8 of the junction bases match TRBD1. The clonotype comes from an adult who was a healthcare worker with PCR-confirmed SARS-CoV-2 infection or an uninfected control (not recorded which). The source material was whole blood. The CDR3 region has the sequence CASSLWDRPYEQDF. The DNA sequence is given as TGTGCCAGCAGCTTATGGGACAGGCCGTACGAGCAGGACTTC.